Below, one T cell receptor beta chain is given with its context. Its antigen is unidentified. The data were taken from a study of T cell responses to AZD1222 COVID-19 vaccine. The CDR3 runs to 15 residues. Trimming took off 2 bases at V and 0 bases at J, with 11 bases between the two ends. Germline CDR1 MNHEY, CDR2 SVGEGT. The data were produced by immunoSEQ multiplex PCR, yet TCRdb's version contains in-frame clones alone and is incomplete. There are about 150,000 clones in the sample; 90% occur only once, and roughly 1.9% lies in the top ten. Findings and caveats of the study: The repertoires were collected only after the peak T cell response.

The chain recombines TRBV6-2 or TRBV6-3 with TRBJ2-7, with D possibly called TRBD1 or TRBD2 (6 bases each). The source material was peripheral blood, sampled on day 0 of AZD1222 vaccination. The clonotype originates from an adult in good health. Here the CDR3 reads CASSYGGPLSYEQYF. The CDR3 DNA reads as TGTGCCAGCAGTTACGGGGGGCCCCTCTCCTACGAGCAGTACTTC.